A selection of T cell receptor beta chains follows, all from one sample in a study of post-analysis software for immune sequencing data. Using its own MiXCR run on the PCR reads, TCRdb lists one record per CDR3 protein. The sample has about 160,000 distinct CDR3 sequences; around 36% are singletons. The input for sequencing was blood, taken after autologous hematopoietic stem cell transplantation. These receptors all come from a girl aged 5-17 years with multiple sclerosis. CDR3s include the opening cysteine and the closing phenylalanine or tryptophan. Fields, in order: clone size, D gene, V gene, J gene, CDR3 protein, CDR3 DNA. D genes are given only for firm matches. Size tells how often a clone was seen (once, few, many) or the class of an expanded clone, and some rows leave it out.

clone_size: few
d_call: TRBD1
v_call: TRBV20-1
j_call: TRBJ1-1
cdr3_aa: CSAPSPGTGGTEAFF
cdr3_nt: TGCAGTGCTCCTTCCCCTGGGACAGGGGGCACTGAAGCTTTCTTT

clone_size: NA
d_call: NA
v_call: TRBV29-1
j_call: TRBJ2-7
cdr3_aa: CSVEKVDTGEQYF
cdr3_nt: TGCAGCGTTGAAAAAGTTGACACTGGCGAGCAGTACTTC

clone_size: NA
d_call: NA
v_call: TRBV5-1
j_call: TRBJ2-5
cdr3_aa: CASSLVAGSGQETQYF
cdr3_nt: TGCGCCAGCAGCTTGGTCGCAGGGTCGGGTCAAGAGACCCAGTACTTC

clone_size: few
d_call: NA
v_call: TRBV12-3/TRBV12-4
j_call: TRBJ2-3
cdr3_aa: CASSSSDTQYF
cdr3_nt: TGTGCCAGCAGTTCGTCCGATACGCAGTATTTT

clone_size: NA
d_call: NA
v_call: TRBV20-1
j_call: TRBJ2-4
cdr3_aa: CSADRLEQYF
cdr3_nt: TGCAGTGCTGACCGCCTGGAGCAGTACTTC

clone_size: NA
d_call: TRBD2
v_call: TRBV12-3/TRBV12-4
j_call: TRBJ2-1
cdr3_aa: CATLRLAGGYEQFF
cdr3_nt: TGTGCCACCCTAAGACTAGCGGGAGGCTATGAGCAGTTCTTC

clone_size: few
d_call: NA
v_call: TRBV21-1
j_call: TRBJ2-7
cdr3_aa: CASSKRSTNSYEQYF
cdr3_nt: TGTGCCAGCAGCAAACGGTCCACCAATTCCTACGAGCAGTACTTC

clone_size: few
d_call: NA
v_call: TRBV28
j_call: TRBJ2-7
cdr3_aa: CASSPPTGRGYEQYF
cdr3_nt: TGTGCCAGCAGTCCGCCGACGGGACGAGGCTACGAGCAGTACTTC

clone_size: NA
d_call: NA
v_call: TRBV28
j_call: TRBJ1-1
cdr3_aa: CASSLVRGGRNEAFF
cdr3_nt: TGTGCCAGCAGTTTAGTGCGGGGGGGGCGCAATGAAGCTTTCTTT

clone_size: few
d_call: TRBD1
v_call: TRBV5-1
j_call: TRBJ2-1
cdr3_aa: CASSLGGQANNEQFF
cdr3_nt: TGCGCCAGCAGCTTGGGTGGACAGGCGAACAATGAGCAGTTCTTC

clone_size: NA
d_call: TRBD2
v_call: TRBV25-1
j_call: TRBJ2-1
cdr3_aa: CASSVTSGYAYNEQFF
cdr3_nt: TGTGCCAGCAGTGTGACTAGCGGGTATGCCTACAATGAGCAGTTCTTC

clone_size: few
d_call: NA
v_call: TRBV6-5
j_call: TRBJ2-1
cdr3_aa: CASSLSGTSYNEQFF
cdr3_nt: TGTGCCAGCAGCCTCAGCGGCACCTCCTACAATGAGCAGTTCTTC

clone_size: few
d_call: NA
v_call: TRBV4-3
j_call: TRBJ2-7
cdr3_aa: CASSQIWSSSYEQYF
cdr3_nt: TGCGCCAGCAGCCAAATATGGAGTTCGTCCTACGAGCAGTACTTC

clone_size: many
d_call: TRBD2
v_call: TRBV4-2
j_call: TRBJ2-1
cdr3_aa: CASSQREGLVGYNEQFF
cdr3_nt: TGTGCCAGCAGCCAACGAGAGGGACTAGTTGGTTACAATGAGCAGTTCTTC

clone_size: few
d_call: TRBD1
v_call: TRBV12-3/TRBV12-4
j_call: TRBJ1-2
cdr3_aa: CASSPLGQGGPYGYTF
cdr3_nt: TGTGCCAGCAGTCCCCTAGGACAGGGGGGGCCCTATGGCTACACCTTC

clone_size: few
d_call: NA
v_call: TRBV11-2
j_call: TRBJ2-7
cdr3_aa: CASRRLASSYEQYF
cdr3_nt: TGTGCCAGTAGGCGTCTAGCGAGCTCCTACGAGCAGTACTTC

clone_size: NA
d_call: TRBD1
v_call: TRBV7-8
j_call: TRBJ1-1
cdr3_aa: CASSPGQGAWDTEAFF
cdr3_nt: TGTGCCAGCAGCCCCGGACAGGGGGCCTGGGACACTGAAGCTTTCTTT

clone_size: few
d_call: NA
v_call: TRBV27
j_call: TRBJ2-3
cdr3_aa: CAIPRGWGDTQYF
cdr3_nt: TGTGCCATCCCCCGCGGGTGGGGTGATACGCAGTATTTT

clone_size: NA
d_call: NA
v_call: TRBV12-3/TRBV12-4
j_call: TRBJ1-1
cdr3_aa: CASSFGVNAEAFF
cdr3_nt: TGTGCCAGCAGTTTTGGGGTGAACGCTGAAGCTTTCTTT

clone_size: NA
d_call: NA
v_call: TRBV28
j_call: TRBJ2-7
cdr3_aa: CASSFGGGSSYEQYF
cdr3_nt: TGTGCCAGCAGTTTTGGTGGGGGCAGCTCCTACGAGCAGTACTTC

clone_size: few
d_call: NA
v_call: TRBV3-1
j_call: TRBJ2-1
cdr3_aa: CASSHNDNEQFF
cdr3_nt: TGTGCCAGCAGTCACAACGACAATGAGCAGTTCTTC

clone_size: NA
d_call: TRBD1
v_call: TRBV2
j_call: TRBJ2-7
cdr3_aa: CASSEYWGRGQGEQYF
cdr3_nt: TGTGCCAGCAGTGAATACTGGGGCAGGGGGCAGGGCGAGCAGTACTTC

clone_size: NA
d_call: TRBD2
v_call: TRBV3-1
j_call: TRBJ2-3
cdr3_aa: CASSQDLAGGGSPTDTQYF
cdr3_nt: TGTGCCAGCAGCCAAGACCTAGCGGGAGGAGGGTCCCCGACAGATACGCAGTATTTT

clone_size: NA
d_call: TRBD2
v_call: TRBV14
j_call: TRBJ2-7
cdr3_aa: CASSQDGLAATYEQYF
cdr3_nt: TGTGCCAGCAGCCAAGATGGACTAGCGGCAACCTACGAGCAGTACTTC

clone_size: many
d_call: TRBD2
v_call: TRBV11-2
j_call: TRBJ2-3
cdr3_aa: CASRTIRPGTSRGDTQYF
cdr3_nt: TGTGCCAGCAGAACCATTAGACCCGGGACTAGCAGGGGAGATACGCAGTATTTT

clone_size: NA
d_call: NA
v_call: TRBV7-2
j_call: TRBJ1-4
cdr3_aa: CASSLEAGDWKRLFF
cdr3_nt: TGTGCCAGCAGCTTAGAGGCAGGGGATTGGAAAAGACTGTTTTTT

clone_size: many
d_call: TRBD2
v_call: TRBV3-1
j_call: TRBJ2-1
cdr3_aa: CASSPGLADLPSSLNEQFF
cdr3_nt: TGTGCCAGCAGCCCCGGACTAGCGGATCTACCTTCCTCATTGAATGAGCAGTTCTTC

clone_size: NA
d_call: NA
v_call: TRBV7-2
j_call: TRBJ1-1
cdr3_aa: CASSTLGTEAFF
cdr3_nt: TGTGCCAGCAGCACGCTGGGCACTGAAGCTTTCTTT

clone_size: NA
d_call: NA
v_call: TRBV6-5
j_call: TRBJ1-4
cdr3_aa: CASSFDRYGEKRFF
cdr3_nt: TGTGCCAGCAGTTTCGACCGCTACGGGGAAAAACGGTTTTTT

clone_size: few
d_call: TRBD2
v_call: TRBV20-1
j_call: TRBJ2-5
cdr3_aa: CSASPREFVETQYF
cdr3_nt: TGCAGTGCTAGTCCGCGGGAGTTCGTGGAGACCCAGTACTTC

clone_size: once
d_call: NA
v_call: TRBV12-3/TRBV12-4
j_call: TRBJ2-7
cdr3_aa: CASSLDTGRDYEQYF
cdr3_nt: TGTGCCAGCAGTTTAGATACCGGCAGAGACTACGAGCAGTACTTC

clone_size: NA
d_call: NA
v_call: TRBV2
j_call: TRBJ2-3
cdr3_aa: CASTRGAEDTQYF
cdr3_nt: TGTGCCAGCACTAGGGGGGCGGAGGATACGCAGTATTTT

clone_size: many
d_call: TRBD1
v_call: TRBV20-1
j_call: TRBJ1-5
cdr3_aa: CSASGQGDQPQHF
cdr3_nt: TGCAGTGCTTCGGGACAGGGGGATCAGCCCCAGCATTTT

clone_size: NA
d_call: NA
v_call: TRBV28
j_call: TRBJ2-1
cdr3_aa: CASSSLGADNEQFF
cdr3_nt: TGTGCCAGCAGTTCTCTTGGGGCAGACAATGAGCAGTTCTTC

clone_size: NA
d_call: TRBD1
v_call: TRBV2
j_call: TRBJ1-2
cdr3_aa: CASSEARSGTGGGYGYTF
cdr3_nt: TGTGCCAGCAGTGAAGCGCGATCCGGGACAGGGGGGGGGTATGGCTACACCTTC

clone_size: NA
d_call: NA
v_call: TRBV27
j_call: TRBJ2-5
cdr3_aa: CASSRDYQETQYF
cdr3_nt: TGTGCCAGCAGTCGGGACTACCAAGAGACCCAGTACTTC

clone_size: many
d_call: TRBD1
v_call: TRBV29-1
j_call: TRBJ2-7
cdr3_aa: CSVVATTGAYEQYF
cdr3_nt: TGCAGCGTTGTCGCTACCACAGGGGCCTACGAGCAGTACTTC

clone_size: few
d_call: NA
v_call: TRBV20-1
j_call: TRBJ2-5
cdr3_aa: CSASLRDGQETQYF
cdr3_nt: TGCAGTGCTAGCCTCCGGGACGGCCAAGAGACCCAGTACTTC

clone_size: NA
d_call: TRBD1
v_call: TRBV12-3/TRBV12-4
j_call: TRBJ1-2
cdr3_aa: CASRPGQLYDGYTF
cdr3_nt: TGTGCCAGCAGACCGGGACAGCTATACGATGGCTACACCTTC

clone_size: few
d_call: TRBD2
v_call: TRBV7-8
j_call: TRBJ2-3
cdr3_aa: CASSPGREGRADTQYF
cdr3_nt: TGTGCCAGCAGCCCCGGTCGGGAAGGGAGGGCAGATACGCAGTATTTT

clone_size: NA
d_call: NA
v_call: TRBV5-1
j_call: TRBJ2-2
cdr3_aa: CASSLAGFGGELFF
cdr3_nt: TGCGCCAGCAGCTTGGCCGGGTTCGGCGGGGAGCTGTTTTTT

clone_size: few
d_call: NA
v_call: TRBV6-1
j_call: TRBJ1-3
cdr3_aa: CASSEVGVSIYF
cdr3_nt: TGTGCCAGCAGTGAAGTAGGAGTTTCCATATATTTT

clone_size: NA
d_call: NA
v_call: TRBV6-1
j_call: TRBJ2-1
cdr3_aa: CASSEALRLWSVNGQFF
cdr3_nt: TGTGCCAGCAGTGAAGCGCTTCGTCTGTGGAGCGTGAATGGGCAGTTCTTC

clone_size: once
d_call: NA
v_call: TRBV7-6
j_call: TRBJ1-4
cdr3_aa: CASRKTGTAPFEKLFF
cdr3_nt: TGTGCCAGCAGGAAGACCGGGACGGCACCATTTGAAAAACTGTTTTTT

clone_size: NA
d_call: TRBD2
v_call: TRBV5-1
j_call: TRBJ2-7
cdr3_aa: CASSSGLAASSYNEQYF
cdr3_nt: TGCGCCAGCAGCTCGGGACTAGCGGCCAGCTCCTACAATGAGCAGTACTTC

clone_size: few
d_call: TRBD2
v_call: TRBV20-1
j_call: TRBJ2-3
cdr3_aa: CSAPTSGSVTDTQYF
cdr3_nt: TGCAGTGCCCCTACTAGCGGGAGTGTCACAGATACGCAGTATTTT